This TCR beta chain came from a study of blood T cell repertoires in COVID-19 (dated by TCRdb to 2019 to 2021). Looking at the study overall: Collaborator samples came from the United States, Italy and Spain and covered acute and convalescent phases of COVID-19. Where available, HLA class I and class II types were taken from metadata supplied by the sample provider and were not determined by assay-based typing. A freely available public database, intended as a resource for researchers studying the immune response to SARS-CoV-2, is where the repertoires were released. Samples were obtained from the ongoing ImmuneRACE study (first 160 participants) and from about 1,300 subjects provided by 6 global collaborators. The prospective study material was composed of cDNA or gDNA derived from T cells, B-cell-depleted T cells, or PBMCs. Deeply sampled blood TCRbeta repertoires from subjects exposed to, actively infected with, or recovered from COVID-19 were included in the dataset. Sample metadata almost always included a de-identified subject ID, COVID-19 status, age in years and sex. Broad study findings and their caveats: The amount of clinical and demographic metadata varied by source and participant and was provided uncurated.

The CDR3, cysteine through phenylalanine, is 15 amino acids long. The entry retains the CDR3 DNA only, 45 bases that are in frame from base 1. Trimming takes 5 bases from V and 3 bases from J, and the germline ends sit 16 bases apart. CDR1 and CDR2 are drawn from the germline V gene: SGHVS, FQNEAQ. Each collaborating institution followed its own protocols to collect whole blood in K2EDTA tubes. For TCRbeta analysis, collaborator samples were shipped as frozen whole blood, as isolated PBMCs, or as DNA extracted from either sample type. The immunoSEQ Assay, a bias-controlled multiplex PCR, was used to amplify TCRbeta CDR3 regions from genomic DNA. The published analysis was carried out like this. The number of nucleated cells in each sample was estimated by amplification of reference gene primers within the assay. To quantify the absolute abundance of each unique TCRbeta CDR3 rearrangement, sequence reads were collapsed and filtered. For each sample, productive Simpson clonality was calculated as the square root of Simpson's diversity index across productive rearrangements. TCRdb stores this immuneACCESS table with in-frame sequences only. Part of the clones is absent; in the studies checked, under half of the shortfall reflects unresolved V genes, and no reason is known for the rest. V and J calls and clone size are as listed in that table; D and trimming were resolved from the DNA. For this sample the table gives approximately 210,000 clones, of which approximately 90% were detected only once. The ten largest clones take up approximately 4.5% of the sample.

About this clone: The specificity of this receptor is unknown. Base qualities were left out, and no much larger clone turns up one base away.

The source of this sequence is a human donor in a cohort sampled during active COVID-19. Material for sequencing was peripheral blood. The V and J genes are TRBV7-8 and TRBJ1-1, with TRBD1 perhaps the D gene, on 5 matching bases. Read as DNA, the sequence is TGTGCCAGCAGCCCTGGGTGGGGCGACGACACTGAAGCTTTCTTT. Its translation is CASSPGWGDDTEAFF. The full variable domain, with segments outside the CDR3 supplied by the reference TRBV7-8 and TRBJ1-1 proteins, appears as GAGVSQSPRYKVAKRGQDVALRCDPISGHVSLFWYQQALGQGPEFLTYFQNEAQLDKSGLPSDRFFAERPEGSVSTLKIQRTQQEDSAVYLCASSPGWGDDTEAFFGQGTRLTVV.